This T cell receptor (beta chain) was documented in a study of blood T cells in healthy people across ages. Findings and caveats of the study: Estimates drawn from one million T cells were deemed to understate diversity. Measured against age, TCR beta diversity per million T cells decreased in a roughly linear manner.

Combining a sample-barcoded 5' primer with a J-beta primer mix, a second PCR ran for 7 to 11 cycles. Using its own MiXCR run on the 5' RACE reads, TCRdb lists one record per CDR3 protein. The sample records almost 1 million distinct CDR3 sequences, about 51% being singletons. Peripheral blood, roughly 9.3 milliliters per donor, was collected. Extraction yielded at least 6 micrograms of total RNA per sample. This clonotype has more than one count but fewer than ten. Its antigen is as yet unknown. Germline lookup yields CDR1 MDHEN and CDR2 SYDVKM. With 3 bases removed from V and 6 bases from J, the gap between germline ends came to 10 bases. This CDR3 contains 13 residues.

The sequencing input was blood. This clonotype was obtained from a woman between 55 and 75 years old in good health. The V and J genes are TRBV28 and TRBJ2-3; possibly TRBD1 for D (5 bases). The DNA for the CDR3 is TGTGCCAGCAGTTTCCAGGGCCGGGATACGCAGTATTTT. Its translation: CASSFQGRDTQYF.